This entry lists 10 T cell receptor beta chains sequenced from one sample in a study of Graves' ophthalmopathy and Graves' hyperthyroidism. Amplified material comprised TCR beta CDR3 regions derived from RNA transcripts. HTBI primers were used in a first-round RT-PCR, which preceded a second-round multiplex PCR. From the multiplex PCR reads, TCRdb called clonotypes with MiXCR, one entry per CDR3 protein. In the table there are hundreds of thousands of distinct CDR3 sequences, just over 40% of which are singletons. The sequenced material came from peripheral blood. The receptors here all came from an adult man with Graves' ophthalmopathy.

This clonotype has ten or more counts. V and J are TRBV25-1 and TRBJ2-6; D call uncertain. The CDR3 sequence is 16 residues long. V lost 3 bases and J 0 bases, leaving 9 bases between the germline ends. Germline CDR1 is MGHDK and CDR2 is SYGVNS. For the CDR3, the DNA is TGTGCCAGCAGTGACCGACTTGTCTCTGGGGCCAACGTCCTGACTTTC. It yields the protein CASSDRLVSGANVLTF. Full variable domain (missing parts from reference TRBV25-1 and TRBJ2-6): EADIYQTPRYLVIGTGKKITLECSQTMGHDKMYWYQQDPGMELHLIHYSYGVNSTEKGDLSSESTVSRIRTEHFPLTLESARPSHTSQYLCASSDRLVSGANVLTFGAGSRLTVL.

The chain has TRBV2 and TRBJ1-2; maybe TRBD1 (6 bases). CDR3 length: 16 amino acids. Between the trimmed V and J ends, which lost 3 bases and 1 base, there was a span of 15 bases. Germline CDR1 SNHLY, CDR2 FYNNEI. DNA for the CDR3: TGTGCCAGCAGTGATGGTGCAGGGGACCTTAACTATGGCTACACCTTC. Translated, it gives CASSDGAGDLNYGYTF. Full variable domain (missing parts from reference TRBV2 and TRBJ1-2): EPEVTQTPSHQVTQMGQEVILRCVPISNHLYFYWYRQILGQKVEFLVSFYNNEISEKSEIFDDQFSVERPDGSNFTLKIRSTKLEDSAMYFCASSDGAGDLNYGYTFGSGTRLTVV.

The V and J genes are TRBV10-3 and TRBJ1-3; 11 positions agree with TRBD1. J lost 0 bases, V lost 10 bases, and 8 bases had no gene match. Germline CDR1 ENHRY, CDR2 SYGVKD. The CDR3 loop spans 16 amino acids. The CDR3 bases are TGTGCCAGCGCTCGGACAGGGGGCATCTCTGGAAACACCATATATTTT. Encoded protein: CASARTGGISGNTIYF.

In this sample, this clonotype turned up many times. This chain uses TRBV25-1 with TRBJ1-3; D remains unclear. This CDR3 is built from 15 residues. V dropped 3 bases and J dropped 0 bases, with 9 bases sitting between them. Germline V CDR1 and CDR2: MGHDK, SYGVNS. CDR3 bases: TGTGCCAGCAGTGAGTCGGGAAACTCTGGAAACACCATATATTTT. Its protein is CASSESGNSGNTIYF.

This clonotype was detected only a few times. The chain joins TRBV18 to TRBJ1-2; unclear D gene. The V and J ends lost 3 bases and 7 bases respectively, with 9 bases between them. From germline, CDR1 is KGHSH and CDR2 LQKENI. The CDR3 contains 12 residues. The CDR3 DNA follows: TGTGCCAGCTCACCTCAGGAGTCTGGCTACACCTTC. Protein: CASSPQESGYTF.

V gene TRBV20-1 combines with J gene TRBJ2-3; the D gene is possibly TRBD1 (6 bases). This CDR3 is built from 11 residues. From germline, CDR1 is DFQATT and CDR2 SNEGSKA (reference sequence). Trimming took off 5 bases at V and 6 bases at J, with 9 bases between the two ends. The CDR3 DNA reads as TGCAGTGCTGGCCAGGGGGATACGCAGTATTTT. It translates to CSAGQGDTQYF.

Many counts were recorded for this clonotype. The J gene is TRBJ1-2, the V gene TRBV27, with D possibly TRBD1 on 6 matching bases. This CDR3 comprises 13 residues. V was clipped by 4 bases and J by 6 bases, with 12 bases between them. CDR1 is MNHEY and CDR2 is SMNVEV in the germline V gene (reference sequence). CDR3 sequence reads: CASSSYTGNGYTF. CDR3 nucleotides: TGTGCCAGCAGTTCCTATACAGGGAATGGCTACACCTTC.

This chain links TRBV29-1 with TRBJ1-1; 7 nucleotides agree with TRBD1. Germline V gene sequence: CDR1 SQVTM, CDR2 ANQGSEA. J gave up 4 bases and V 8 bases, and 4 bases lay outside the gene matches. The CDR3 extends over 11 amino acids. CDR3 coding DNA: TGCAGCTCCCGACAGGGCACTGAAGCTTTCTTT. Translated, it gives CSSRQGTEAFF. The full variable domain, its missing parts supplied by reference TRBV29-1 and TRBJ1-1, is SAVISQKPSRDICQRGTSLTIQCQVDSQVTMMFWYRQQPGQSLTLIATANQGSEATYESGFVIDKFPISRPNLTFSTLTVSNMSPEDSSIYLCSSRQGTEAFFGQGTRLTVV.

The chain couples TRBV7-8 to TRBJ2-6, with 10 bases matching TRBD1. With 5 bases clipped from V and 4 bases from J, the junction kept 14 bases outside the gene matches. CDR1 and CDR2 from the germline V gene are SGHVS and FQNEAQ. This CDR3 comprises 19 residues. CDR3 amino acids: CASSPSRDRGFKGANVLTF. Written as DNA, the CDR3 is TGTGCCAGCAGCCCGTCCCGGGACAGGGGTTTCAAGGGGGCCAACGTCCTGACTTTC.

This clonotype was observed at least ten times. The gene calls are TRBV10-3 and TRBJ1-1; possible D gene TRBD1, 5 bases. The CDR3 has 13 amino acids. Germline V gene sequence: CDR1 ENHRY, CDR2 SYGVKD. With 2 bases removed from V and 3 bases from J, the gap between germline ends came to 7 bases. The CDR3 DNA follows: TGTGCCATCAGTGAGGGGGGGGACACTGAAGCTTTCTTT. It is translated as CAISEGGDTEAFF.